These 29 T cell receptor beta chains were all obtained from the same sample, sequenced in a study of shared clonotypes between healthy human individuals. The table came from immunoSEQ multiplex PCR; TCRdb's copy has only in-frame clones and leaves some out. This sample has 1,500,000 or so clones, with about 98.5% found just once. Input material: naive CD4+ T cells sorted from blood. Documented subset: CD45RA+ positively selected. The receptor set was obtained from a man aged 30 to 45 in good health.

The chain joins TRBV28 to TRBJ2-7; no clear D. This CDR3 region has 14 residues. Trimming stripped 2 bases from V and 4 bases from J, with 12 bases between. CDR1 is MDHEN and CDR2 is SYDVKM in the germline V gene. In DNA, the CDR3 is TGTGCCAGCAGTTTAACTGTTTTAAGATACGAGCAGTACTTC. Protein product: CASSLTVLRYEQYF.

The rearrangement links TRBV25-1 to TRBJ2-1; D unclear. With 6 bases removed from V and 3 bases from J, the gap between germline ends came to 9 bases. The CDR3 totals 13 residues. CDR1 is MGHDK, CDR2 SYGVNS, per germline. CDR3: CASRLVGYNEQFF. In DNA form, the CDR3 reads TGTGCCAGCAGGTTGGTCGGCTACAATGAGCAGTTCTTC. The full variable domain, its missing parts supplied by reference TRBV25-1 and TRBJ2-1, is EADIYQTPRYLVIGTGKKITLECSQTMGHDKMYWYQQDPGMELHLIHYSYGVNSTEKGDLSSESTVSRIRTEHFPLTLESARPSHTSQYLCASRLVGYNEQFFGPGTRLTVL.

In regard to this clone: The sample holds other DNA sequences that translate to the same CDR3. V and J are TRBV5-1 and TRBJ2-1; 10 positions agree with TRBD2. Germline V lookup: CDR1 SGHRS, CDR2 YFSETQ. V shed 3 bases and J 3 bases; nucleotides not matched to a gene: 3. This CDR3 region has 15 residues. The CDR3 bases are TGCGCCAGCAGCTCCCTAGCGGGAGACTACAATGAGCAGTTCTTC. Translated, it gives CASSSLAGDYNEQFF.

The rearrangement uses TRBV7-9 and TRBJ2-7; D is perhaps TRBD1 or TRBD2 (5 bases each). CDR1 is SEHNR and CDR2 is FQNEAQ in the germline V gene (reference sequence). The CDR3 has 15 amino acids. V lost 1 base to trimming and J lost 0 bases, with 10 bases between them. CDR3 protein: CASSLVWGSSYEQYF. For the CDR3, the DNA is TGTGCCAGCAGCTTAGTTTGGGGGAGCTCCTACGAGCAGTACTTC.

V gene TRBV6-4 combines with J gene TRBJ2-3; 9 positions agree with TRBD1. The V and J ends lost 5 bases and 5 bases, in that order; junction bases with no gene match: 5. There are 14 residues in the CDR3. Germline V gives CDR1 MRHNA, CDR2 SNTAGT. DNA of the CDR3: TGTGCCAGCAGTTTGGACAGGGGAGAAGATACGCAGTATTTT. Its protein product is CASSLDRGEDTQYF.

The rearrangement uses TRBV7-2 and TRBJ2-7, with 8 bases aligning to TRBD1. J was trimmed by 3 bases and V by 5 bases; bases with no gene match: 6. The CDR3 is made up of 14 amino acids. Germline V gene sequence: CDR1 SGHTA, CDR2 FQGNSA. The CDR3 loop reads CASSPGQGFYEQYF. The DNA of the CDR3 is TGTGCCAGCAGCCCAGGACAGGGTTTCTACGAGCAGTACTTC. Filled out from reference TRBV7-2 and TRBJ2-7, the complete variable domain reads GAGVSQSPSNKVTEKGKDVELRCDPISGHTALYWYRQSLGQGLEFLIYFQGNSAPDKSGLPSDRFSAERTGGSVSTLTIQRTQQEDSAVYLCASSPGQGFYEQYFGPGTRLTVT.

The rearrangement links TRBV29-1 to TRBJ1-2, with 7 bases that match TRBD1. Germline V gene lookup returns CDR1 SQVTM and CDR2 ANQGSEA. The ends lost 7 bases at V and 2 bases at J; junction bases unmatched: 7. The CDR3 contains 13 residues. As DNA, the CDR3 is TGCAGCGCCGAAGACAGGGCCAACTATGGCTACACCTTC. As protein: CSAEDRANYGYTF. Full variable domain (missing parts from reference TRBV29-1 and TRBJ1-2): SAVISQKPSRDICQRGTSLTIQCQVDSQVTMMFWYRQQPGQSLTLIATANQGSEATYESGFVIDKFPISRPNLTFSTLTVSNMSPEDSSIYLCSAEDRANYGYTFGSGTRLTVV.

The chain has TRBV14 and TRBJ1-1; a possible D gene is TRBD1 (6 bases). V dropped 4 bases and J dropped 7 bases, with 13 bases sitting between them. The CDR3 extends over 13 amino acids. Per germline, CDR1 SGHDN and CDR2 FVKESK. In nucleotides, the CDR3 is TGTGCCAGCAGCCGAAACGGACAGCATGAAGCTTTCTTT. Its translation is CASSRNGQHEAFF. Variable domain in full (rest from reference TRBV14 and TRBJ1-1): EAGVTQFPSHSVIEKGQTVTLRCDPISGHDNLYWYRRVMGKEIKFLLHFVKESKQDESGMPNNRFLAERTGGTYSTLKVQPAELEDSGVYFCASSRNGQHEAFFGQGTRLTVV.

The rearrangement uses TRBV9 and TRBJ1-5; D gene uncertain. The germline V gene has CDR1 SGDLS and CDR2 YYNGEE. The CDR3 length is 15 residues. Trimming shortened V by 0 bases and J by 1 base, and 8 bases separated the two germline ends. The CDR3 DNA is TGTGCCAGCAGCGTAGATTTAGCCAGCAATCAGCCCCAGCATTTT. Amino acid sequence: CASSVDLASNQPQHF.

CDR3 nucleotide sequence: TGTGCCAGCAACTCCCAGGGTGAACAGCCCCAGCATTTT. Residues: CASNSQGEQPQHF. V and J are TRBV2 and TRBJ1-5; D possibly corresponds to TRBD1 (5 bases). Germline V gives CDR1 SNHLY, CDR2 FYNNEI. CDR3 size: 13 residues. Trimming shortened V by 7 bases and J by 7 bases, and 14 bases separated the two germline ends.

V usage is TRBV14 and J usage is TRBJ2-1; unclear D gene. V lost 7 bases to trimming and J lost 6 bases, with 13 bases between them. CDR1 and CDR2 from the germline V gene are SGHDN and FVKESK. The CDR3 extends over 13 amino acids. The CDR3 reads CASTRGRVNEQFF. The CDR3 DNA reads TGTGCCAGCACCCGTGGACGCGTCAATGAGCAGTTCTTC. Variable domain in full (rest from reference TRBV14 and TRBJ2-1): EAGVTQFPSHSVIEKGQTVTLRCDPISGHDNLYWYRRVMGKEIKFLLHFVKESKQDESGMPNNRFLAERTGGTYSTLKVQPAELEDSGVYFCASTRGRVNEQFFGPGTRLTVL.

The count of this clone is one. The rearrangement uses TRBV19 and TRBJ1-4; D unresolved. The germline CDR1 and CDR2 sequences are LNHDA and SQIVND (reference sequence). The CDR3 length is 12 residues. V was clipped by 3 bases and J by 7 bases, with 6 bases between them. CDR3 sequence (DNA): TGTGCCAGTAGTATTGGCCGTGAAAAACTGTTTTTT. Amino acid sequence: CASSIGREKLFF.

The chain carries TRBV5-1 and TRBJ1-2; no clear D gene. V lost 4 bases and J lost 4, with 14 bases in between. Germline CDR1 is SGHRS and CDR2 is YFSETQ. This CDR3 spans 14 amino acids. The CDR3 loop is CASSPAGGSYGYTF. The CDR3 DNA follows: TGCGCCAGCAGCCCAGCAGGAGGGAGCTATGGCTACACCTTC.

The chain employs TRBV23-1 and TRBJ2-3, with 9 bases lining up with TRBD2. TRBV23-1 is an ORF, with its function uncertain. The J segment lost 4 bases and the V segment lost 2 bases, leaving 10 bases of the junction unmatched. The CDR3 loop spans 17 amino acids. DNA of the CDR3: TGCGCCAGCAGTCAAACGCTCCACGGACTAGCGCCAGATACGCAGTATTTT. Amino acid sequence: CASSQTLHGLAPDTQYF.

The chain uses TRBV14 and TRBJ2-1; TRBD1 might be the D (6 bases). The CDR3 is 12 amino acids. Trimming removed 4 bases from V and 8 bases from J, with 9 bases in between. Germline CDR1 is SGHDN and CDR2 is FVKESK. DNA for the CDR3: TGTGCCAGCAGCCCGCAGGGGTATGAGCAGTTCTTC. Its translation: CASSPQGYEQFF.

V gene TRBV27 combines with J gene TRBJ2-3, with 13 nucleotides matching TRBD2. Trimming cost V 4 bases and J 1 base; bases outside gene matches: 11. This CDR3 is built from 19 residues. Germline assignment: CDR1 MNHEY and CDR2 SMNVEV (reference sequence). In DNA, the CDR3 is TGTGCCAGCAGTTCCGGACTAGCGGGAGCTCCGGCCGGCACAGATACGCAGTATTTT. The encoded protein is CASSSGLAGAPAGTDTQYF.

V and J are TRBV18 and TRBJ2-6; tentative D call: TRBD1 (6 bases). The CDR3 has 19 residues. Trimming cost V 3 bases and J 0 bases, with 18 bases left between them. CDR1 and CDR2 (germline): KGHSH, LQKENI. The CDR3 bases are TGTGCCAGCTCACCGGGGGCCAATAGCTCACCCTCTGGGGCCAACGTCCTGACTTTC. Its translation: CASSPGANSSPSGANVLTF.

The chain uses TRBV7-8 and TRBJ2-1, with TRBD2 identical over 7 bases. After removal of 0 bases from V and 10 bases from J, the junction contained 12 bases not matched to a gene. The CDR3 is made up of 16 amino acids. Germline CDR1 reads SGHVS; CDR2 reads FQNEAQ. The CDR3 bases are TGTGCCAGCAGCTTAGCGCGGCTAGCGGCCCTCAAGGAGCAGTTCTTC. Translation: CASSLARLAALKEQFF.

V is TRBV5-1 and J is TRBJ2-7; D is unclear. Trimming shortened V by 5 bases and J by 0 bases, and 9 bases separated the two germline ends. CDR3 size: 13 residues. Germline V gene sequence: CDR1 SGHRS, CDR2 YFSETQ. The CDR3 here is CASSRRVSYEQYF. In DNA form, the CDR3 reads TGCGCCAGCAGTCGTCGGGTCTCCTACGAGCAGTACTTC.

The chain joins TRBV27 to TRBJ2-1; D might be TRBD2 (5 bases). CDR3 length: 15 amino acids. Germline V CDR1 and CDR2: MNHEY, SMNVEV (reference sequence). V lost 2 bases, J lost 7 bases, and 15 bases lay in between. CDR3 loop: CASSLKGAGPNEQFF. CDR3 in DNA: TGTGCCAGCAGTTTAAAGGGAGCTGGCCCAAATGAGCAGTTCTTC.

The J gene is TRBJ1-1, the V gene TRBV29-1, with unresolved D. The CDR3 has 11 residues. V was clipped by 7 bases and J by 1 base, with 7 bases between them. Germline lookup yields CDR1 SQVTM and CDR2 ANQGSEA. The CDR3 reads CSAVGNTEAFF. The CDR3 DNA is TGCAGCGCCGTGGGGAACACTGAAGCTTTCTTT.

This chain uses TRBV7-2 with TRBJ1-2; D uncertain. The CDR3 loop spans 15 amino acids. CDR1 is SGHTA, CDR2 FQGNSA, per germline. Trimming left V 1 base short and J 0 bases short, with 9 bases between. Here the CDR3 DNA reads TGTGCCAGCAGCTTAGGGGTGGCTGCTAACTATGGCTACACCTTC. Translation: CASSLGVAANYGYTF.

Concerning this clone: A junction end diverges from the germline sequence, so it may reflect a read error. The J gene is TRBJ2-3, the V gene TRBV2; 9 positions agree with TRBD2. Per the germline V gene, CDR1 is SNHLY and CDR2 is FYNNEI. The CDR3 spans 14 residues. In nucleotides, the CDR3 is TGTGCCAGCAGTCCCGGGACTAGCAGTGAGAAGGCAGTCTTT. Translation gives CASSPGTSSEKAVF.

The chain couples TRBV18 to TRBJ2-7; 11 nucleotides agree with TRBD1. The CDR3 extends over 17 amino acids. The V gene's germline CDR1 is KGHSH and CDR2 LQKENI. The trim removed 3 bases at V and 3 bases at J, leaving 10 bases unmatched. Written as DNA, the CDR3 is TGTGCCAGCTCACCTAACACCGGGACAGGGGGATTCTACGAGCAGTACTTC. Its translation: CASSPNTGTGGFYEQYF.

This rearrangement joins TRBV7-6 to TRBJ2-5, with D unresolved. V dropped 2 bases and J dropped 5 bases, with 3 bases sitting between them. From germline, CDR1 is SGHVS and CDR2 FNYEAQ. The CDR3 is 11 residues long. CDR3 in amino acids: CASSLSETQYF. In nucleotides, the CDR3 is TGTGCCAGCAGCTTATCGGAGACCCAGTACTTC.

The chain combines TRBV19 with TRBJ1-2; D perhaps matches TRBD1 (5 bases). Germline V gene data show CDR1 as LNHDA and CDR2 as SQIVND (reference sequence). The V end lost 8 bases, the J end lost 4 bases, and 29 bases lay between the germline ends. The CDR3 is 18 residues long. The CDR3 sequence: CASSRGFGARGQVYGYTF. CDR3 DNA sequence: TGTGCCAGTTCACGGGGATTCGGGGCGAGGGGCCAGGTCTATGGCTACACCTTC.

This clone was seen once. This chain uses TRBV30 with TRBJ2-1; possible D gene TRBD1, 5 bases. V was clipped by 3 bases and J by 10 bases, with 10 bases between them. The CDR3 has 11 residues. Germline CDR1 reads GTSNPN; CDR2 reads SVGIG (reference sequence). In DNA form, the CDR3 reads TGTGCCTGGAGCAGGGTTCGGGAGCAGTTCTTC. Residues: CAWSRVREQFF.

This chain connects TRBV6-5 to TRBJ2-4; D unresolved. Trimming left V 2 bases short and J 0 bases short, with 11 bases between. Per germline, CDR1 MNHEY and CDR2 SVGAGI. The CDR3 loop spans 16 amino acids. CDR3 DNA sequence: TGTGCCAGCAGTTACCAGCCGCCTATAGCCAAAAACATTCAGTACTTC. It codes for CASSYQPPIAKNIQYF.

Details on this clone: This specimen includes other DNA sequences encoding the same CDR3. J is TRBJ2-7 and V is TRBV6-5; possible D gene TRBD2, 6 bases. CDR1 and CDR2 from the germline V gene are MNHEY and SVGAGI. This CDR3 comprises 14 residues. V lost 2 bases to trimming and J lost 4 bases, with 12 bases between them. The CDR3 protein is CASSYGGLLYEQYF. The CDR3 DNA sequence: TGTGCCAGCAGTTACGGGGGACTTTTATACGAGCAGTACTTC.